This is a list of T cell receptor beta chains from one sample in a study of blood T cell repertoires in COVID-19. Only in-frame clones appear in the TCRdb table, and some are missing; sequencing was by immunoSEQ multiplex PCR. Among around 300,000 clones, approximately 91% were seen once, and the ten largest hold about 1.7%. Sequencing was carried out using PBMCs or T cells enriched from blood (not recorded which). These receptors were taken from a woman aged 40 to 50 who had recovered from COVID-19. Both conserved end residues are part of each CDR3. D genes are given only for firm matches. Where a row states a size, it is once, few, many or the class of an expanded clone; other rows omit it.

v_call	j_call	d_call	clone_size	cdr3_aa	cdr3_nt
TRBV7-3	TRBJ1-1	.	.	CASSVAFNTEAFF	TGTGCCAGCAGCGTAGCCTTTAACACTGAAGCTTTCTTT
TRBV30	TRBJ1-5	.	few	CAWSVTGGDQPQHF	TGTGCCTGGAGTGTTACAGGTGGGGATCAGCCCCAGCATTTT
TRBV28	TRBJ1-5	.	.	CASSFIQGSNQPQHF	TGTGCCAGCAGTTTCATCCAGGGAAGCAATCAGCCCCAGCATTTT
TRBV19	TRBJ1-1	TRBD1	.	CASRTGYSTEAFF	TGTGCCAGTAGGACAGGGTACAGCACTGAAGCTTTCTTT
TRBV14	TRBJ1-3	.	.	CASSQDPGISGNTIYF	TGTGCCAGCAGCCAAGATCCAGGAATCTCTGGAAACACCATATATTTT
TRBV30	TRBJ2-1	.	once	CAWSQDVPGQFF	TGTGCCTGGAGTCAGGATGTTCCTGGGCAGTTCTTC
TRBV7-3	TRBJ2-1	TRBD1	.	CASSSNTGGRDEQFF	TGTGCCAGCAGCTCAAATACAGGGGGCAGAGATGAGCAGTTCTTC
TRBV2	TRBJ1-5	TRBD1	.	CASGQGYQPQHF	TGTGCCAGTGGACAGGGCTACCAGCCCCAGCATTTT
TRBV18	TRBJ1-5	TRBD1	.	CASSPDRDRVSQPQHF	TGTGCCAGCTCACCGGACCGGGACAGGGTTAGTCAGCCCCAGCATTTT
TRBV5-8	TRBJ2-5	.	once	CASSSRGRGVETQYF	TGTGCCAGCAGCTCCCGCGGGCGGGGAGTAGAGACCCAGTACTTC
TRBV5-6	TRBJ1-6	.	.	CASSLRGSYNSPLHF	TGTGCCAGCAGCTTGAGAGGGTCCTATAATTCACCCCTCCACTTT
TRBV5-1	TRBJ2-7	TRBD2	.	CASSPGLDAYEQYF	TGCGCCAGCAGTCCGGGACTAGATGCCTACGAGCAGTACTTC
TRBV7-9	TRBJ1-2	TRBD1	once	CASSTTGRRCF	TGTGCCAGCAGCACGACAGGGCGCCGATGCTTC
TRBV9	TRBJ2-3	TRBD1	.	CASSVEDRGLLDDTQYF	TGTGCCAGCAGCGTAGAAGACAGGGGATTACTCGACGATACGCAGTATTTT
TRBV15	TRBJ2-3	.	.	CATSRDSGSSRTDTQYF	TGTGCCACCAGCAGAGATTCGGGTTCTTCCCGCACAGATACGCAGTATTTT
TRBV11-2	TRBJ2-2	.	.	CASSSWTSTGELFF	TGTGCCAGCAGCTCGTGGACAAGCACCGGGGAGCTGTTTTTT
TRBV7-9	TRBJ2-2	.	.	CASKQGFDTGELFF	TGTGCCAGCAAACAGGGTTTCGACACCGGGGAGCTGTTTTTT
TRBV18	TRBJ1-2	TRBD1	.	CASSPLRDRSNYGYTF	TGTGCCAGCTCACCTCTTCGGGACAGGTCCAACTATGGCTACACCTTC
TRBV2	TRBJ2-7	.	.	CASSERGTVSSYEQYF	TGTGCCAGCAGTGAACGGGGGACGGTGAGCTCCTACGAGCAGTACTTC
TRBV7-3	TRBJ2-1	.	.	CASSPPGRRGLYNEQFF	TGTGCCAGCAGCCCCCCAGGGCGGCGGGGGCTATACAATGAGCAGTTCTTC
TRBV6-5	TRBJ1-1	TRBD1	.	CASKETGITEAFF	TGTGCCAGCAAAGAGACAGGGATCACTGAAGCTTTCTTT
TRBV27	TRBJ1-1	.	.	CASSLNRDTEAFF	TGTGCCAGCAGCCTAAACAGGGACACTGAAGCTTTCTTT
TRBV5-1	TRBJ1-5	TRBD1	.	CASSLGGQGNQPQHF	TGCGCCAGCAGCTTGGGCGGACAGGGCAATCAGCCCCAGCATTTT
TRBV5-1	TRBJ2-1	TRBD2	.	CASSLRSGGANEQFF	TGCGCCAGCAGCTTGCGTAGCGGGGGGGCCAATGAGCAGTTCTTC
TRBV6-4	TRBJ2-7	TRBD2	.	CASSYGRERTYEQYF	TGTGCCAGCAGTTACGGGCGGGAGAGGACCTACGAGCAGTACTTC
TRBV7-9	TRBJ2-1	TRBD1	.	CASRSDRGSYNEQFF	TGTGCCAGCAGATCCGACAGGGGGTCTTACAATGAGCAGTTCTTC
TRBV5-1	TRBJ2-3	TRBD2	.	CASSLSGGGTDTQYF	TGCGCCAGCAGCTTGTCGGGGGGAGGCACAGATACGCAGTATTTT
TRBV18	TRBJ2-5	.	once	CASSPPSDGETQYF	TGTGCCAGCTCACCACCGTCTGACGGGGAGACCCAGTACTTC
TRBV5-4	TRBJ1-6	TRBD1	.	CASSLVGGQGASPLHF	TGTGCCAGCAGCTTGGTCGGCGGACAGGGGGCTTCACCCCTCCACTTT
TRBV19	TRBJ2-3	.	.	CASSGGTYTDTQYF	TGTGCCAGTTCTGGCGGGACGTACACAGATACGCAGTATTTT
TRBV3-1/TRBV3-2	TRBJ2-3	TRBD2	.	CASSLPGLAGPDTQYF	TGTGCCAGCAGCCTCCCGGGACTAGCGGGACCAGATACGCAGTATTTT
TRBV5-1	TRBJ2-7	TRBD2	.	CASSLISAGGLYEQYF	TGCGCCAGCAGCTTGATATCGGCGGGGGGCCTGTACGAGCAGTACTTC
TRBV9	TRBJ2-1	.	.	CASSVAERYEQFF	TGTGCCAGCAGCGTAGCTGAGAGGTATGAGCAGTTCTTC
TRBV11-3	TRBJ1-1	.	.	CASGQGMNTEAFF	TGTGCCAGCGGTCAGGGGATGAACACTGAAGCTTTCTTT
TRBV5-1	TRBJ2-2	.	.	CASRVTGSSRELFF	TGCGCCAGCAGAGTAACAGGGAGTTCCCGGGAGCTGTTTTTT
TRBV5-4	TRBJ2-7	.	.	CASSPPQTEPHGQYF	TGTGCCAGCAGCCCACCCCAAACTGAACCTCATGGGCAGTACTTC
TRBV7-3	TRBJ2-1	TRBD1	.	CASSVDRGTYNEQFF	TGTGCCAGCAGCGTGGACAGGGGGACCTACAATGAGCAGTTCTTC
TRBV6-5	TRBJ1-2	.	.	CASIAGANYGYTF	TGTGCCAGCATTGCAGGGGCTAACTATGGCTACACCTTC
TRBV29-1	TRBJ2-1	TRBD2	.	CNSGRAWVDEQFF	TGCAACAGCGGGAGGGCTTGGGTGGATGAGCAGTTCTTC
TRBV5-1	TRBJ2-1	TRBD2	.	CATRTSGSGNEQFF	TGCGCCACCCGTACTAGCGGGAGTGGCAATGAGCAGTTCTTC
TRBV5-1	TRBJ1-1	TRBD1	.	CASSSGTETMNTEAFF	TGCGCCAGCAGCTCCGGGACAGAGACCATGAACACTGAAGCTTTCTTT
TRBV2	TRBJ2-1	.	.	CASSVRLIYNEQFF	TGTGCCAGCAGTGTGAGACTCATCTACAATGAGCAGTTCTTC
TRBV27	TRBJ2-7	.	.	CARAPRKASYEQYF	TGTGCCAGGGCCCCGCGGAAGGCCTCCTACGAGCAGTACTTC
TRBV4-1	TRBJ2-5	.	.	CASSGQSQETQYF	TGCGCCAGCAGTGGACAGAGCCAAGAGACCCAGTACTTC
TRBV6-5	TRBJ1-2	.	.	CASSYPAGGDYGYTF	TGTGCCAGCAGTTACCCCGCTGGGGGCGACTATGGCTACACCTTC
TRBV10-1	TRBJ1-1	.	.	CASSERQAGLNTEAFF	TGCGCCAGCAGTGAAAGGCAAGCAGGGTTGAACACTGAAGCTTTCTTT
TRBV2	TRBJ2-7	.	.	CASREGQFTYEQYF	TGTGCCAGCAGGGAGGGACAGTTCACCTACGAGCAGTACTTC
TRBV6-2/TRBV6-3	TRBJ1-1	.	.	CASSIHTMNTEAFF	TGTGCCAGCAGTATCCACACGATGAACACTGAAGCTTTCTTT
TRBV30	TRBJ1-6	TRBD1	.	CAWRIFAGTVNNSPLHF	TGTGCCTGGAGGATTTTTGCCGGGACAGTGAATAATTCACCCCTCCACTTT
TRBV3-1/TRBV3-2	TRBJ1-3	TRBD1	.	CASSRKGGQVSGNTIYF	TGTGCCAGCAGCCGGAAGGGGGGACAGGTCTCTGGAAACACCATATATTTT
TRBV7-2	TRBJ1-6	TRBD1	.	CASSWAPASGTGGSPLHF	TGTGCCAGCAGCTGGGCGCCTGCTTCAGGGACAGGCGGCTCACCCCTCCACTTT
TRBV7-3	TRBJ2-2	.	.	CASSLLRNTGELFF	TGTGCCAGCAGCTTATTGAGGAACACCGGGGAGCTGTTTTTT
TRBV12-3/TRBV12-4	TRBJ1-2	.	.	CASSLLSVYGYTF	TGTGCCAGCAGTTTGTTATCAGTTTATGGCTACACCTTC